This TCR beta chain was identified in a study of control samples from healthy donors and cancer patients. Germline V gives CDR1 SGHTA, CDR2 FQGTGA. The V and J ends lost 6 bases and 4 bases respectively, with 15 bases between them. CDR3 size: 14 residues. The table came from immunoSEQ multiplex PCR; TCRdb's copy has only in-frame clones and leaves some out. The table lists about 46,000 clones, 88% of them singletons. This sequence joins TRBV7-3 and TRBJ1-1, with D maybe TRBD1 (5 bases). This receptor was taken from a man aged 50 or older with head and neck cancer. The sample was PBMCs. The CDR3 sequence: CASSRSGGVTEAFF. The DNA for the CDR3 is TGTGCCAGCAGTCGCTCCGGAGGGGTCACTGAAGCTTTCTTT.